This T cell receptor (beta chain) was obtained from a study of pediatric ulcerative colitis. During colonoscopy, one to two rectal pinch biopsies were collected. Libraries were prepared by immunoSEQ multiplex PCR; TCRdb keeps only in-frame clonotypes and omits some of them. The sample yields tens of thousands of clones, more than 70% seen once. V lost 8 bases and J lost 4, with 19 bases in between. CDR1 is MDHEN, CDR2 SYDVKM, per germline. The CDR3 is 15 amino acids. The sequence was collected from a boy younger than 18 with moderate ulcerative colitis. Sequencing was done on a sample of gut tissue. This chain connects TRBV28 to TRBJ2-3; maybe TRBD1 (6 bases). The CDR3 nucleotides read TGTGCCAGCCACCCTACCACAGGGAGAGCAGATACGCAGTATTTT. Its protein product is CASHPTTGRADTQYF.